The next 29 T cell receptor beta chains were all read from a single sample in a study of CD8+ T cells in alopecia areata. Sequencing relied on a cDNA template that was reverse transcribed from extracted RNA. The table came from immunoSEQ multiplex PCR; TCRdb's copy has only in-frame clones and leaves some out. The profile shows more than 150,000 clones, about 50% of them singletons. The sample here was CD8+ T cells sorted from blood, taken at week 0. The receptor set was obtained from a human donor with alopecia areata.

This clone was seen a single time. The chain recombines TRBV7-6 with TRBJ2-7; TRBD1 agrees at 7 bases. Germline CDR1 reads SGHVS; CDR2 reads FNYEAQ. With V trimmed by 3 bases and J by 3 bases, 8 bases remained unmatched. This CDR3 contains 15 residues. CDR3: CASSLTGKQGYEQYF. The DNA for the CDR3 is TGTGCCAGCAGCTTGACAGGGAAACAGGGCTACGAGCAGTACTTC.

The CDR3 here is CASSGVGTDPPNEQFF. The CDR3 DNA sequence: TGTGCCAGCAGCGGAGTAGGGACGGATCCCCCCAATGAGCAGTTCTTC. The V gene is TRBV19, the J gene TRBJ2-1; D tentatively fits TRBD1 or TRBD2 (5 bases each). Germline V gene sequence: CDR1 LNHDA, CDR2 SQIVND (reference sequence). V lost 9 bases to trimming and J lost 6 bases, with 24 bases between them. This CDR3 has 16 amino acids. Variable domain in full (rest from reference TRBV19 and TRBJ2-1): DGGITQSPKYLFRKEGQNVTLSCEQNLNHDAMYWYRQDPGQGLRLIYYSQIVNDFQKGDIAEGYSVSREKKESFPLTVTSAQKNPTAFYLCASSGVGTDPPNEQFFGPGTRLTVL.

DNA of the CDR3: TGTGCCAGCAGCTTAGGGGGGTCTGGGGCCAACGTCCTGACTTTC. It yields the protein CASSLGGSGANVLTF. The chain recombines TRBV7-6 with TRBJ2-6, with D possibly called TRBD1 or TRBD2 (5 bases each). In germline, CDR1 is SGHVS, CDR2 FNYEAQ. V gave up 1 base and J gave up 1 base, with 5 bases separating them. CDR3 length: 15 residues.

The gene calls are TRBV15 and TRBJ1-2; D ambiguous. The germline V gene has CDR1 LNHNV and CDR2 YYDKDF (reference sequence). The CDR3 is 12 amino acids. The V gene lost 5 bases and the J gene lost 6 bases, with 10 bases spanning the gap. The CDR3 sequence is CATSERTDGYTF. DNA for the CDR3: TGTGCCACCAGCGAACGAACCGATGGCTACACCTTC.

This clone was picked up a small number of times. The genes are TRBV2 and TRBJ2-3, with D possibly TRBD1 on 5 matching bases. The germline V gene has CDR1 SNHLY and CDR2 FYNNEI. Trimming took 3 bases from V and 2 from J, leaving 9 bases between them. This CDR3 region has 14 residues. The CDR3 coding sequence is TGTGCCAGCAGTGATCCGACAGACACAGATACGCAGTATTTT. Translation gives CASSDPTDTDTQYF.

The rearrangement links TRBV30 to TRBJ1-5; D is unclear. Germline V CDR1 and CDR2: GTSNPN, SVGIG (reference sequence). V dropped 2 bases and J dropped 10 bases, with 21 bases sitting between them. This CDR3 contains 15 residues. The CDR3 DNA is TGTGCCTGGAGTACAGAAGCCCAGACCTACGGCCCCCAGCATTTT. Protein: CAWSTEAQTYGPQHF.

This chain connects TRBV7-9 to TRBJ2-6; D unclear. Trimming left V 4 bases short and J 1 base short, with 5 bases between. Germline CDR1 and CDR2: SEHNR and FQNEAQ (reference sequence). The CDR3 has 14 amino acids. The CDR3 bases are TGTGCCAGCAGCTCGATATCTGGGGCCAACGTCCTGACTTTC. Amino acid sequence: CASSSISGANVLTF.

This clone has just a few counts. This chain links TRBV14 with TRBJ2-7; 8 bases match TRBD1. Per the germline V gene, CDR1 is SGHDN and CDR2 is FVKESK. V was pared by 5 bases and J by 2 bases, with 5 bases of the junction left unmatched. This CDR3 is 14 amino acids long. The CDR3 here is CASSSGTGPYEQYF. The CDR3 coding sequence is TGTGCCAGCAGCAGTGGGACAGGACCCTACGAGCAGTACTTC. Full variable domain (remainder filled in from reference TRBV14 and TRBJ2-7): EAGVTQFPSHSVIEKGQTVTLRCDPISGHDNLYWYRRVMGKEIKFLLHFVKESKQDESGMPNNRFLAERTGGTYSTLKVQPAELEDSGVYFCASSSGTGPYEQYFGPGTRLTVT.

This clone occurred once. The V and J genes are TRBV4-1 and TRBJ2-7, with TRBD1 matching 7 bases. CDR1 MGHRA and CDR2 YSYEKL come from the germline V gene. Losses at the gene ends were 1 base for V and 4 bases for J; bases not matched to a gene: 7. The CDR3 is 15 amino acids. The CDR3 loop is CASSQVDRATYEQYF. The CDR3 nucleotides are TGCGCCAGCAGCCAAGTCGACAGGGCTACTTACGAGCAGTACTTC.

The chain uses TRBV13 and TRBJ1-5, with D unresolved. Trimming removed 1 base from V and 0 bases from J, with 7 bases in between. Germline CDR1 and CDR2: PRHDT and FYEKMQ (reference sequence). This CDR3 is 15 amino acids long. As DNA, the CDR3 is TGTGCCAGCAGCTTAGCGACGGCTAGCAATCAGCCCCAGCATTTT. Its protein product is CASSLATASNQPQHF.

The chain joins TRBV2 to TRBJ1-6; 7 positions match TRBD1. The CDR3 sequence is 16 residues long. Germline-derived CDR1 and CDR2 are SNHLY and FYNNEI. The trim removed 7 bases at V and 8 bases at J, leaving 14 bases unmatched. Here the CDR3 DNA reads TGTGCCAGCACCGGGATAGAGGACAGGTTCCATTCACCCCTCCACTTT. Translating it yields CASTGIEDRFHSPLHF. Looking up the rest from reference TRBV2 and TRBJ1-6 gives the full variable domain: EPEVTQTPSHQVTQMGQEVILRCVPISNHLYFYWYRQILGQKVEFLVSFYNNEISEKSEIFDDQFSVERPDGSNFTLKIRSTKLEDSAMYFCASTGIEDRFHSPLHFGNGTRLTVT.

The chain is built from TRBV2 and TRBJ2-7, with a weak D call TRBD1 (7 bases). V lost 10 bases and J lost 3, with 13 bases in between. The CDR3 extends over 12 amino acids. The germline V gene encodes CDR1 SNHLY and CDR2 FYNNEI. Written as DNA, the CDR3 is TGTGCCATCAGCAGGGGGGACTACGAGCAGTACTTC. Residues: CAISRGDYEQYF.

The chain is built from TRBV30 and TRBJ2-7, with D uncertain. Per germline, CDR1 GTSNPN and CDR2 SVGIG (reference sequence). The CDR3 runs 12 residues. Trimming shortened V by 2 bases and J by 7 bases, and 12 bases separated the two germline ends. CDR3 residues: CAWSLDAGEQYF. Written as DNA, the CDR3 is TGTGCCTGGAGTTTAGACGCCGGGGAGCAGTACTTC.

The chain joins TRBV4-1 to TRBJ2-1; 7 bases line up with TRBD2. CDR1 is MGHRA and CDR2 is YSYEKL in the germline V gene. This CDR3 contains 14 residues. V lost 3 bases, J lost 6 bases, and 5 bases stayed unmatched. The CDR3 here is CASSHTGGVNEQFF. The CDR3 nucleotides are TGCGCCAGCAGCCACACTGGGGGGGTCAATGAGCAGTTCTTC.

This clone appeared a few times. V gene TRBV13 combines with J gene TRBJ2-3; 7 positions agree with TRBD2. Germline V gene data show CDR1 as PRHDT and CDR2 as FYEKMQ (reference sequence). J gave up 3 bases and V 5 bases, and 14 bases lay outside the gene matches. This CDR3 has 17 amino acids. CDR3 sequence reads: CASSHGGASGPTDTQYF. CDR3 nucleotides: TGTGCCAGCAGCCACGGTGGGGCTAGCGGACCGACAGATACGCAGTATTTT.

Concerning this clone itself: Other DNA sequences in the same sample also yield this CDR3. The CDR3 here is CASSSGPYEQYF. As DNA, the CDR3 is TGTGCCAGCAGTTCGGGGCCCTACGAGCAGTACTTC. The chain links TRBV27 to TRBJ2-7; TRBD1 or TRBD2 may be the D gene (5 bases each). V was shortened by 4 bases and J by 2 bases, with 6 bases between the two germline ends. The CDR3 runs to 12 residues. CDR1 and CDR2 (germline): MNHEY, SMNVEV (reference sequence).

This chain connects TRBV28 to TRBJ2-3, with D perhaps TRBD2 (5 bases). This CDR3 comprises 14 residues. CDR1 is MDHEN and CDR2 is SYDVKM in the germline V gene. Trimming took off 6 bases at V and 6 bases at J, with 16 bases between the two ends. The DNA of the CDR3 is TGTGCCAGCAGCCGAGACCTAGCAGTTGATACGCAGTATTTT. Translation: CASSRDLAVDTQYF.

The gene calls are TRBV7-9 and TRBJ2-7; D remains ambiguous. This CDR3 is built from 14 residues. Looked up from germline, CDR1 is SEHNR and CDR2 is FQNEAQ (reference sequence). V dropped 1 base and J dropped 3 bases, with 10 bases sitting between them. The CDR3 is CASSLGDGYYEQYF. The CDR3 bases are TGTGCCAGCAGCTTAGGTGACGGTTACTACGAGCAGTACTTC. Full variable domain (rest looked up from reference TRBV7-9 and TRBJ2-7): DTGVSQNPRHKITKRGQNVTFRCDPISEHNRLYWYRQTLGQGPEFLTYFQNEAQLEKSRLLSDRFSAERPKGSFSTLEIQRTEQGDSAMYLCASSLGDGYYEQYFGPGTRLTVT.

The chain's CDR3 is CSVDPTGVTYEQYF. The CDR3 coding sequence is TGCAGCGTCGACCCGACAGGGGTGACCTACGAGCAGTACTTC. V usage is TRBV29-1 and J usage is TRBJ2-7; TRBD1 matches at 8 bases. V was pared by 6 bases and J by 2 bases, with 9 bases of the junction left unmatched. Germline V gene sequence: CDR1 SQVTM, CDR2 ANQGSEA. The CDR3 contains 14 residues.

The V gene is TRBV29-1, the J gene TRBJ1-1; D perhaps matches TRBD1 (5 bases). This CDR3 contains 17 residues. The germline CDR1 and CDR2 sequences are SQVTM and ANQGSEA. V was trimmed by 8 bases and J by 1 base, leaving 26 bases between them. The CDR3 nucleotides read TGCAGCTTTGGAGGGGCATTTGGTAACCTGACGAACACTGAAGCTTTCTTT. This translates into CSFGGAFGNLTNTEAFF.

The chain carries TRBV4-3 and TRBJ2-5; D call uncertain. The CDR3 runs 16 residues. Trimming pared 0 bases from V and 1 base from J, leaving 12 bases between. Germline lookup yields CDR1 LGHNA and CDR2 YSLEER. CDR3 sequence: CASSQDGTAIQETQYF. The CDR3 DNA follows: TGCGCCAGCAGCCAAGATGGCACAGCAATCCAAGAGACCCAGTACTTC.

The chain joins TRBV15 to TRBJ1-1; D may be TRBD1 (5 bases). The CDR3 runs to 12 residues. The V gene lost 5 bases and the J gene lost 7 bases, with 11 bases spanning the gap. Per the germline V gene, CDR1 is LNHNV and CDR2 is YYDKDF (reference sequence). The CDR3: CATSSGRHEAFF. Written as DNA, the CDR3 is TGTGCCACCAGCTCGGGGCGGCATGAAGCTTTCTTT.

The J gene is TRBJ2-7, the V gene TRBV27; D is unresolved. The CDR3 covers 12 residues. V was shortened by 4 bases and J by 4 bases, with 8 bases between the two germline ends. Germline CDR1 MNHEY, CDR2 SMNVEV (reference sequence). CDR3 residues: CASSSPNYEQYF. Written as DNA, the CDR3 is TGTGCCAGCAGTTCCCCGAATTACGAGCAGTACTTC.

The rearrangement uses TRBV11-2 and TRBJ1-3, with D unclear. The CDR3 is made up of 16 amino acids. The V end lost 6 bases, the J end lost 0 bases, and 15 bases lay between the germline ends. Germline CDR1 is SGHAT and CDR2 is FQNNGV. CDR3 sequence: CASSPGDLYSGNTIYF. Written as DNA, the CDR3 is TGTGCCAGCAGTCCGGGTGACCTGTACTCTGGAAACACCATATATTTT. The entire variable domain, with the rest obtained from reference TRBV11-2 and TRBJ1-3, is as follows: EAGVAQSPRYKIIEKRQSVAFWCNPISGHATLYWYQQILGQGPKLLIQFQNNGVVDDSQLPKDRFSAERLKGVDSTLKIQPAKLEDSAVYLCASSPGDLYSGNTIYFGEGSWLTVV.

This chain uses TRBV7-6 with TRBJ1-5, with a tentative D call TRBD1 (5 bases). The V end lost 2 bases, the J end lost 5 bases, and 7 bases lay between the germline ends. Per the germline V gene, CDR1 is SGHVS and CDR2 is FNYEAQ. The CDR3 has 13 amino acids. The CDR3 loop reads CASSLKGDQPQHF. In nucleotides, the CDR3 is TGTGCCAGCAGCTTAAAAGGGGATCAGCCCCAGCATTTT.

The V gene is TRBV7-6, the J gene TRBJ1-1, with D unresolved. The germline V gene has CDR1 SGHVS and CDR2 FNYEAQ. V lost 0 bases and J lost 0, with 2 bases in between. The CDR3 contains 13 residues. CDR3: CASSLAMNTEAFF. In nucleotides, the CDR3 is TGTGCCAGCAGCTTAGCAATGAACACTGAAGCTTTCTTT.

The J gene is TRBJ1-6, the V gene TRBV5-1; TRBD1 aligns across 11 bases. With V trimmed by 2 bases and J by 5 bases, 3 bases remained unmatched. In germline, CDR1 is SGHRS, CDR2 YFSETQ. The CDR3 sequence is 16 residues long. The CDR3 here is CASSFGQGANNSPLHF. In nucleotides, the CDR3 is TGCGCCAGCAGCTTTGGACAGGGGGCAAATAATTCACCCCTCCACTTT.

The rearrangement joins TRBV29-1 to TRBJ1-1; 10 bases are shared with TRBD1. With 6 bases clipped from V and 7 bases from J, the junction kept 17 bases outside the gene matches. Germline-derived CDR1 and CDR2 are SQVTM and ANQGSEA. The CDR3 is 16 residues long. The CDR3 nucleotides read TGCAGCGTCACGGGACAGGGGACACAATACGCCCGTGAAGCTTTCTTT. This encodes CSVTGQGTQYAREAFF.

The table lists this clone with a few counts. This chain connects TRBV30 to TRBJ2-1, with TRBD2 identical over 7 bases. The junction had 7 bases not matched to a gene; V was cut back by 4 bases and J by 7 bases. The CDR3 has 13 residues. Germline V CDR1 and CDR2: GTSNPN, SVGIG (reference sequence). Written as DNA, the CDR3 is TGTGCCTGGAATCGGGGAGGGAGGAATGAGCAGTTCTTC. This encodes CAWNRGGRNEQFF.